These 25 T cell receptor beta chains were sequenced from one sample in a study of blood T cell repertoires in COVID-19. Produced via immunoSEQ multiplex PCR; TCRdb's table is partial and in-frame only. This table holds roughly 230,000 clones, under 85% found once. Sequencing was performed on peripheral blood. Receptors originate from a human donor in a cohort sampled during active COVID-19.

This chain joins TRBV28 and TRBJ1-4, with 7 positions matching TRBD1. The CDR3 is 15 amino acids. Germline CDR1 is MDHEN and CDR2 is SYDVKM. The V segment lost 4 bases and the J segment 7 bases; nucleotides outside the gene matches: 9. The CDR3 loop is CASSSMGQGGEKLFF. In nucleotides, the CDR3 is TGTGCCAGCAGTTCTATGGGGCAGGGGGGTGAAAAACTGTTTTTT.

The chain joins TRBV18 to TRBJ1-6; 8 bases are shared with TRBD1. CDR3 length: 18 residues. Germline assignment: CDR1 KGHSH and CDR2 LQKENI. After removal of 8 bases from V and 0 bases from J, the junction contained 12 bases not matched to a gene. In nucleotides, the CDR3 is TGTGCCAGCCACGACCCGGGACAGGCGAGCTCCTATAATTCACCCCTCCACTTT. It translates to CASHDPGQASSYNSPLHF.

The chain uses TRBV5-1 and TRBJ2-3; 8 positions agree with TRBD1. The CDR3 runs to 14 residues. Trimming cost V 7 bases and J 4 bases; bases outside gene matches: 8. Germline V gene sequence: CDR1 SGHRS, CDR2 YFSETQ. DNA of the CDR3: TGCGCCAGCCTGGACAGGGATGTGTCAGATACGCAGTATTTT. It is translated as CASLDRDVSDTQYF.

This clone was counted once. This rearrangement joins TRBV24-1 to TRBJ2-3; 10 positions agree with TRBD2. This CDR3 comprises 16 residues. Trimming cost V 3 bases and J 4 bases; bases outside gene matches: 6. Per the germline V gene, CDR1 is KGHDR and CDR2 is SFDVKD. In DNA form, the CDR3 reads TGTGCCACCAGTGATACTAGCGGGGTTCTGGCAGATACGCAGTATTTT. Protein product: CATSDTSGVLADTQYF.

The chain's CDR3 is CASSLPTLGTHEQYF. The CDR3, as DNA: TGTGCCAGCAGCCTACCCACCCTCGGGACACACGAGCAGTACTTC. The chain joins TRBV7-9 to TRBJ2-7; tentatively, D is TRBD1 (6 bases). V gave up 5 bases and J gave up 5 bases, with 19 bases separating them. Germline V lookup: CDR1 SEHNR, CDR2 FQNEAQ (reference sequence). The CDR3 loop spans 15 amino acids.

This chain connects TRBV19 to TRBJ2-2; 9 bases match TRBD1. Trimming at V came to 3 bases and at J to 4 bases, leaving 3 bases not matched to a gene. This CDR3 spans 15 amino acids. Germline V gene data show CDR1 as LNHDA and CDR2 as SQIVND (reference sequence). In DNA form, the CDR3 reads TGTGCCAGTAGTATCGCGACAGGGGGCACCGGGGAGCTGTTTTTT. Translation gives CASSIATGGTGELFF. Drawing the rest from reference TRBV19 and TRBJ2-2, the complete variable domain is DGGITQSPKYLFRKEGQNVTLSCEQNLNHDAMYWYRQDPGQGLRLIYYSQIVNDFQKGDIAEGYSVSREKKESFPLTVTSAQKNPTAFYLCASSIATGGTGELFFGEGSRLTVL.

V is TRBV2 and J is TRBJ2-2; 7 positions match TRBD1. V lost 6 bases, J lost 5 bases, and 15 bases stayed unmatched. Looked up from germline, CDR1 is SNHLY and CDR2 is FYNNEI. CDR3 length equals 17 residues. The CDR3 nucleotides are TGTGCCAGCAGGGGCGGCATTAGGGACAGAGGAACCGGGGAGCTGTTTTTT. Translating gives CASRGGIRDRGTGELFF.

This chain links TRBV6-5 with TRBJ2-5, with TRBD2 identical over 8 bases. Germline assignment: CDR1 MNHEY and CDR2 SVGAGI. The CDR3 extends over 16 amino acids. J gave up 2 bases and V 4 bases, and 9 bases lay outside the gene matches. CDR3 sequence (DNA): TGTGCCAGCAGTTCCGTCGGGGGGGAAGATCAAGAGACCCAGTACTTC. Protein product: CASSSVGGEDQETQYF.

The genes are TRBV12-3 or TRBV12-4 and TRBJ2-2; D is uncertain. This CDR3 spans 11 amino acids. Trimming cost V 7 bases and J 7 bases, with 7 bases left between them. The CDR3 here is CASTQVGELFF. The CDR3 coding sequence is TGTGCCAGCACCCAGGTCGGGGAGCTGTTTTTT.

V and J are TRBV19 and TRBJ2-1; perhaps TRBD1 as D (5 bases). Trimming removed 3 bases at V and 6 bases at J, with 9 bases between. The CDR3 totals 13 residues. Germline CDR1 reads LNHDA; CDR2 reads SQIVND (reference sequence). This CDR3 reads CASSISQGNEQFF. The CDR3 nucleotides read TGTGCCAGTAGTATCTCCCAGGGCAATGAGCAGTTCTTC.

The rearrangement uses TRBV5-1 and TRBJ1-1; D unresolved. The V gene's germline CDR1 is SGHRS and CDR2 YFSETQ. The CDR3 is 14 amino acids. V was pared by 0 bases and J by 5 bases, with 11 bases between. CDR3 loop: CASSLDPSGTEAFF. The CDR3 DNA is TGCGCCAGCAGCTTGGACCCAAGCGGGACTGAAGCTTTCTTT.

J is TRBJ1-4 and V is TRBV28; the D is unclear. Trimming removed 3 bases from V and 5 bases from J, with 10 bases in between. The V gene's germline CDR1 is MDHEN and CDR2 SYDVKM. The CDR3 loop spans 14 amino acids. This CDR3 reads CASSFYSSNEKLFF. The CDR3 DNA reads as TGTGCCAGCAGTTTTTACAGCTCGAATGAAAAACTGTTTTTT.

The genes are TRBV6-6 and TRBJ1-1, with no clear D. Per germline, CDR1 MNHNY and CDR2 SVGAGI (reference sequence). V was clipped by 0 bases and J by 0 bases, with 8 bases between them. The CDR3 contains 15 residues. CDR3 sequence (DNA): TGTGCCAGCAGTTACTCGAGAGGAGTGAACACTGAAGCTTTCTTT. Its protein product is CASSYSRGVNTEAFF.

This clone appeared once. This rearrangement joins TRBV25-1 to TRBJ1-5, with 9 bases that match TRBD1. Germline V CDR1 and CDR2: MGHDK, SYGVNS. The CDR3 runs to 16 residues. The trim removed 1 base at V and 7 bases at J, leaving 8 bases unmatched. The CDR3 sequence is CASSESRQGGGQPQHF. The CDR3 DNA sequence: TGTGCCAGCAGTGAATCCCGACAGGGGGGGGGACAGCCCCAGCATTTT.

The chain recombines TRBV5-1 with TRBJ2-5; 8 nucleotides agree with TRBD1. V dropped 4 bases and J dropped 5; count of bases not matched to a gene: 7. In germline, CDR1 is SGHRS, CDR2 YFSETQ. The CDR3 is 14 amino acids. The CDR3 region is CASSQQGGRETQYF. In DNA, the CDR3 is TGCGCCAGCAGCCAACAGGGGGGTAGGGAGACCCAGTACTTC.

The V and J genes are TRBV9 and TRBJ1-3, with D unclear. Germline loops: CDR1 SGDLS, CDR2 YYNGEE. Trimming removed 6 bases from V and 0 bases from J, with 13 bases in between. CDR3 length: 15 residues. This CDR3 reads CASTPGLISGNTIYF. In DNA, the CDR3 is TGTGCCAGCACCCCCGGACTTATCTCTGGAAACACCATATATTTT.

This clone was counted a few times. The CDR3 region is CATGLGQKTEAFF. In DNA, the CDR3 is TGTGCCACCGGACTGGGACAGAAAACAGAAGCTTTCTTT. The gene calls are TRBV7-2 and TRBJ1-1, with TRBD1 identical over 7 bases. Germline CDR1 is SGHTA and CDR2 is FQGNSA. After removal of 10 bases from V and 8 bases from J, the junction contained 13 bases not matched to a gene. The CDR3 extends over 13 amino acids. The variable domain in full, completed from reference TRBV7-2 and TRBJ1-1, reads GAGVSQSPSNKVTEKGKDVELRCDPISGHTALYWYRQSLGQGLEFLIYFQGNSAPDKSGLPSDRFSAERTGGSVSTLTIQRTQQEDSAVYLCATGLGQKTEAFFGQGTRLTVV.

The V gene is TRBV6-5, the J gene TRBJ1-4, with 7 bases fitting TRBD1. The CDR3 has 14 amino acids. Looked up from germline, CDR1 is MNHEY and CDR2 is SVGAGI. With 2 bases clipped from V and 5 bases from J, the junction kept 2 bases outside the gene matches. The CDR3 is CASSYRDSNEKLFF. CDR3 nucleotide sequence: TGTGCCAGCAGTTACCGGGACAGCAATGAAAAACTGTTTTTT.

The chain is built from TRBV6-5 and TRBJ2-7; tentatively, D is TRBD2 (5 bases). Trimming took off 6 bases at V and 4 bases at J, with 10 bases between the two ends. CDR1 is MNHEY, CDR2 SVGAGI, per germline. The CDR3 has 12 residues. The CDR3 sequence is CASSLTNYEQYF. CDR3 in DNA: TGTGCCAGCAGCCTGACTAATTACGAGCAGTACTTC.

The V and J genes are TRBV5-1 and TRBJ2-5, with 7 nucleotides matching TRBD2. Germline V gives CDR1 SGHRS, CDR2 YFSETQ. This CDR3 is built from 15 residues. With V trimmed by 7 bases and J by 4 bases, 13 bases remained unmatched. This CDR3 reads CASVRGGSLTETQYF. The CDR3 region has the DNA TGCGCCAGCGTGAGGGGAGGGAGCCTGACAGAGACCCAGTACTTC.

J is TRBJ1-2 and V is TRBV6-5, with a weak D call TRBD1 (5 bases). The germline V gene has CDR1 MNHEY and CDR2 SVGAGI. The CDR3 spans 13 residues. The ends were cut back, 6 bases at V and 4 bases at J, with 12 bases in the middle. The CDR3 loop is CASSSQRGYGYTF. CDR3 coding DNA: TGTGCCAGCAGCTCGCAAAGGGGCTATGGCTACACCTTC.

V usage is TRBV18 and J usage is TRBJ1-5, with 8 bases matching TRBD1. The germline CDR1 and CDR2 sequences are KGHSH and LQKENI. The CDR3 contains 15 residues. The ends lost 4 bases at V and 4 bases at J; junction bases unmatched: 6. CDR3 nucleotide sequence: TGTGCCAGCTCACAGGGACAGGCGACAAATCAGCCCCAGCATTTT. It yields the protein CASSQGQATNQPQHF.

V and J are TRBV5-1 and TRBJ2-1, with 7 bases fitting TRBD1. V was clipped by 4 bases and J by 4 bases; unmatched bases: 8. The CDR3 loop spans 15 amino acids. The V gene's germline CDR1 is SGHRS and CDR2 YFSETQ. CDR3 DNA sequence: TGCGCCAGCAGCATACAGGGGTTAGGGTACAATGAGCAGTTCTTC. This translates into CASSIQGLGYNEQFF.

As to this clone: Other DNA sequences in the sample encode the same CDR3. This chain joins TRBV29-1 and TRBJ1-5, with 7 bases aligning to TRBD1. Trimming removed 7 bases from V and 4 bases from J; junction bases left unmatched: 4. The CDR3 runs to 12 residues. In germline, CDR1 is SQVTM, CDR2 ANQGSEA. The DNA of the CDR3 is TGCAGCGCCGGGACAGCAAATCAGCCCCAGCATTTT. Translating gives CSAGTANQPQHF.

CDR3 in amino acids: CASSQETGPNQPQHF. The DNA of the CDR3 is TGTGCCAGCAGCCAAGAGACAGGTCCCAATCAGCCCCAGCATTTT. V usage is TRBV4-2 and J usage is TRBJ1-5; a possible D gene is TRBD1 (6 bases). The CDR3 sequence is 15 residues long. Germline CDR1 LGHNA, CDR2 YNFKEQ. The germline V and J ends were trimmed by 0 bases and 3 bases, with 9 bases remaining between them.